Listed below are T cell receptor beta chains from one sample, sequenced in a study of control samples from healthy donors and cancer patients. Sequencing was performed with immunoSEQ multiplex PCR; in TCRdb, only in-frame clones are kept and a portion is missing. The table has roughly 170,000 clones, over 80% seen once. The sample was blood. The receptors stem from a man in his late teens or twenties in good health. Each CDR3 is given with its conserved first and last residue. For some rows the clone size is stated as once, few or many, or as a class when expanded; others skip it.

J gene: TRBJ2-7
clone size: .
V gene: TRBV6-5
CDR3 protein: CASSPGGTTLYEQYF

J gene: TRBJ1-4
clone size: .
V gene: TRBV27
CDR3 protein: CASSLRGAYEKLFF

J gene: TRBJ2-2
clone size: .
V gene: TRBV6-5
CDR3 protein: CASTSWEGAGELFF

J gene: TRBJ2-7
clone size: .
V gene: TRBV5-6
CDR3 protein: CASSLAGLGGEQYF

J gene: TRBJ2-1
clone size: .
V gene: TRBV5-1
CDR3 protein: CASSPRLAGGHNEQFF

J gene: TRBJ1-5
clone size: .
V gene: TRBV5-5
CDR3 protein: CASSLRPGQAGQPQHF

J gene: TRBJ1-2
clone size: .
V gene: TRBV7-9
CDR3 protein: CASSLLAGGGGYTF

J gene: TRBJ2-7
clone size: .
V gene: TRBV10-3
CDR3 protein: CAISESNYEQYF

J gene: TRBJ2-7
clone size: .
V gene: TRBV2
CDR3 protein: CASSDPMSSYEQYF

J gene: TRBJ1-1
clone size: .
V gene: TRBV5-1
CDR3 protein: CASREAGLYDTEAFF

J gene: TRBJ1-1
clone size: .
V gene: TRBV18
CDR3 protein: CASSPSTVNTEAFF

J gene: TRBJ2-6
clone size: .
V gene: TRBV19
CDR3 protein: CASTPSGWSYGANVLTF

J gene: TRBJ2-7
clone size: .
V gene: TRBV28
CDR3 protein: CASMGYEQYF

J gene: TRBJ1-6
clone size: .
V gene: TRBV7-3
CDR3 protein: CASSVSGTVGSPLHF

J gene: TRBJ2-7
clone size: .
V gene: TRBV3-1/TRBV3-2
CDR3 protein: CASSIYTSSYEQYF

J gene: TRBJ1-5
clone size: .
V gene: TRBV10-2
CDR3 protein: CASSERTVNQPQHF

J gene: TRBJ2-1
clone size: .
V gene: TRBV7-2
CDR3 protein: CASSPSGLVNEQFF

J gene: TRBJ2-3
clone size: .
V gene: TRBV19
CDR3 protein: CASSTSGGGTDTQYF

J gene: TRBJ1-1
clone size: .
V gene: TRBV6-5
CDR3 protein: CASSPPRGGVTEAFF

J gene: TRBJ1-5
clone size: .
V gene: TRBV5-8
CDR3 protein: CASSAENRYQPQHF

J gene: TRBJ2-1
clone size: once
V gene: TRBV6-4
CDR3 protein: CASSDSTYSAGRSYNEQFF

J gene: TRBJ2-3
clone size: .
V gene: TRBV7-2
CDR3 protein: CASSRRTGDTQYF

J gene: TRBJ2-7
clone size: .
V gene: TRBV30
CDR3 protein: CAWGPDRYEQYF

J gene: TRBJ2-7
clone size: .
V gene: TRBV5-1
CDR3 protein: CASSLDKKYEQYF

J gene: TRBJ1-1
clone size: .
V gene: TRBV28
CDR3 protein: CASSLWNPNTEAFF

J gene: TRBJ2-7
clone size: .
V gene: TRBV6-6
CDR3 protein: CASSQRKVVGTRAPFNYEQYF

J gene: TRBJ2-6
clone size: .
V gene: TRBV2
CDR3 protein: CASSVDGMGRANVLTF